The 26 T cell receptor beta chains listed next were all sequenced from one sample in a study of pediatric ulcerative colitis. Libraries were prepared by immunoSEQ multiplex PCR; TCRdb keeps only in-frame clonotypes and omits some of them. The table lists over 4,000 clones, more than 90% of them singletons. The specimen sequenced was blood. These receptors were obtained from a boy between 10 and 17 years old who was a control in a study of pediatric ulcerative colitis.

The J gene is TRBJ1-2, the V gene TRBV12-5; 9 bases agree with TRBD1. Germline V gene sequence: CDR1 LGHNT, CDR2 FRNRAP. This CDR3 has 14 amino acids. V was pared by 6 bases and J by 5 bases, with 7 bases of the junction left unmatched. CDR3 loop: CASGTTGGGYGYTF. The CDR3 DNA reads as TGTGCTAGTGGCACTACAGGGGGCGGGTATGGCTACACCTTC.

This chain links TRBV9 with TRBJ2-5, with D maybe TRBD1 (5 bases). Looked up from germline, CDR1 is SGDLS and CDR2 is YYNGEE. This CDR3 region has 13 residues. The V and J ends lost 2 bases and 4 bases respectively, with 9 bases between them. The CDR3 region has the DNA TGTGCCAGCAGCGTCCCAGGGCGAGAGACCCAGTACTTC. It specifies CASSVPGRETQYF. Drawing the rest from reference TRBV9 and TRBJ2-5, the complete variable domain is DSGVTQTPKHLITATGQRVTLRCSPRSGDLSVYWYQQSLDQGLQFLIQYYNGEERAKGNILERFSAQQFPDLHSELNLSSLELGDSALYFCASSVPGRETQYFGPGTRLLVL.

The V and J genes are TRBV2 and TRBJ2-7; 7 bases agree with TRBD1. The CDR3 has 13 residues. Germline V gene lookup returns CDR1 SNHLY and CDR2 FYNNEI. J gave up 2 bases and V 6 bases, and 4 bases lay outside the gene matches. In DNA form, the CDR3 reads TGTGCCAGCAGAACCACAGGGGCCTACGAGCAGTACTTC. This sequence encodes CASRTTGAYEQYF.

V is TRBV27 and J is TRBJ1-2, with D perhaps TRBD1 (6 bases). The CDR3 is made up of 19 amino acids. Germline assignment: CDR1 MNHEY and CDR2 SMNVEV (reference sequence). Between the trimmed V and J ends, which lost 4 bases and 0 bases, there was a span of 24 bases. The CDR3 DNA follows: TGTGCCAGCAGTTCCGGGACTCCTCTTTCGAGGGGGACTAACTATGGCTACACCTTC. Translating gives CASSSGTPLSRGTNYGYTF.

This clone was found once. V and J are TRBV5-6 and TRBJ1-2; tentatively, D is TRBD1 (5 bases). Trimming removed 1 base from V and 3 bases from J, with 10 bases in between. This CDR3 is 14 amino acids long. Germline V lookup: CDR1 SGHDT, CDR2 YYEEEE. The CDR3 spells CASSLKGQDYGYTF. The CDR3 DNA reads TGTGCCAGCAGCTTGAAGGGGCAGGACTATGGCTACACCTTC. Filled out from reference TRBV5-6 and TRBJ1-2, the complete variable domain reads DAGVTQSPTHLIKTRGQQVTLRCSPKSGHDTVSWYQQALGQGPQFIFQYYEEEERQRGNFPDRFSGHQFPNYSSELNVNALLLGDSALYLCASSLKGQDYGYTFGSGTRLTVV.

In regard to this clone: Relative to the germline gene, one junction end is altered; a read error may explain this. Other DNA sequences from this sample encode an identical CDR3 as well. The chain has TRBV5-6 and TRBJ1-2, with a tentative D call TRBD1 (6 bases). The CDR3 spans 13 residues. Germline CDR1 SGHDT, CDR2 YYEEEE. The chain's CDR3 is CASSSGQFYGYTF. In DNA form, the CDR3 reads TGTGCCAGCAGCTCAGGACAGTTCTATGGTTACACCTTC.

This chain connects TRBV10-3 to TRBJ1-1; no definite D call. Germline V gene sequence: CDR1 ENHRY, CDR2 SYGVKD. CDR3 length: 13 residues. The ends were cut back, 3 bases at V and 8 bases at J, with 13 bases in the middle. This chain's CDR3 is CAISEPPPLEAFF. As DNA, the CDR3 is TGTGCCATCAGTGAACCCCCGCCTCTGGAAGCTTTCTTT.

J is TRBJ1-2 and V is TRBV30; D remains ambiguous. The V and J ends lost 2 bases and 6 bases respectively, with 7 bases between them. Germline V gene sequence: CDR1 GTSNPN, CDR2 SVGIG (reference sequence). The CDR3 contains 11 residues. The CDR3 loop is CAWSWTDGYTF. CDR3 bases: TGTGCCTGGAGTTGGACTGATGGCTACACCTTC. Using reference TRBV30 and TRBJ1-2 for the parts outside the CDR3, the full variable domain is SQTIHQWPATLVQPVGSPLSLECTVEGTSNPNLYWYRQAAGRGLQLLFYSVGIGQISSEVPQNLSASRPQDRQFILSSKKLLLSDSGFYLCAWSWTDGYTFGSGTRLTVV.

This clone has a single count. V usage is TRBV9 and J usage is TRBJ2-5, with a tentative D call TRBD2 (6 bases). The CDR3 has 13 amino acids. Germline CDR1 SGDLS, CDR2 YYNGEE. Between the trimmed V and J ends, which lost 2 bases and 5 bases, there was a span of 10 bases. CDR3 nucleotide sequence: TGTGCCAGCAGCGTCGGGGGTGGCGAGACCCAGTACTTC. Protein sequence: CASSVGGGETQYF.

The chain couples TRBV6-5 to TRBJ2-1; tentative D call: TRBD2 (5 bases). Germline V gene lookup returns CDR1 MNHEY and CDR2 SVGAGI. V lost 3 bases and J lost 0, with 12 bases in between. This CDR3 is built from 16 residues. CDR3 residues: CASSYRHTSSYNEQFF. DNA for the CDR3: TGTGCCAGCAGTTATCGGCACACTAGCTCCTACAATGAGCAGTTCTTC.

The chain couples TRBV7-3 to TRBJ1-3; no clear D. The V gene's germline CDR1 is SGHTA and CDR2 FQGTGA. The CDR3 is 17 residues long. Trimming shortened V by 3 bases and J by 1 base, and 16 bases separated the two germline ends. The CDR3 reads CASSFGSLGESGNTIYF. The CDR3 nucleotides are TGTGCCAGCAGCTTCGGTTCGTTGGGCGAATCTGGAAACACCATATATTTT.

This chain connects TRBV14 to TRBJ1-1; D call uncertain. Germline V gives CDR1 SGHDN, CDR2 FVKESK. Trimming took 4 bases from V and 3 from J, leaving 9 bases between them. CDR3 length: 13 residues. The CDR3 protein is CASSPRIDTEAFF. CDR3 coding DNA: TGTGCCAGCAGCCCGCGAATCGACACTGAAGCTTTCTTT.

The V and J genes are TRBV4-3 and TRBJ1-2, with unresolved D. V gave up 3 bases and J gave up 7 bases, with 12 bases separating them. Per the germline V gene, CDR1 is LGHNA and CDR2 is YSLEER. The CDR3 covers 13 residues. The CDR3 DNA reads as TGCGCCAGCAGCCAGGAAACAAGAATTGGCTACACCTTC. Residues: CASSQETRIGYTF.

The CDR3, as DNA: TGTGCCATCAGTGGGCAGGTAGAGCAGTTCTTC. This sequence encodes CAISGQVEQFF. The rearrangement uses TRBV10-3 and TRBJ2-1; no definite D call. The CDR3 length is 11 residues. Per germline, CDR1 ENHRY and CDR2 SYGVKD. Trimming took 4 bases from V and 10 from J, leaving 8 bases between them.

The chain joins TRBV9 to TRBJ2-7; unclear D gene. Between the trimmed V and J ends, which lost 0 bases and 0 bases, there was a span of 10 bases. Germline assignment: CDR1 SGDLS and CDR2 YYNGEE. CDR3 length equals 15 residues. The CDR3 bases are TGTGCCAGCAGCGTAGATTTGCGGAGCTCCTACGAGCAGTACTTC. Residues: CASSVDLRSSYEQYF.

The CDR3 nucleotides are TGTGCCAGTAGTAATCGGGCTAGCGCAAGCACAGATACGCAGTATTTT. This translates into CASSNRASASTDTQYF. The chain joins TRBV19 to TRBJ2-3; a possible D gene is TRBD2 (6 bases). CDR3 size: 16 residues. V lost 4 bases and J 0 bases, leaving 14 bases between the germline ends. Germline V lookup: CDR1 LNHDA, CDR2 SQIVND (reference sequence). Full variable domain (rest looked up from reference TRBV19 and TRBJ2-3): DGGITQSPKYLFRKEGQNVTLSCEQNLNHDAMYWYRQDPGQGLRLIYYSQIVNDFQKGDIAEGYSVSREKKESFPLTVTSAQKNPTAFYLCASSNRASASTDTQYFGPGTRLTVL.

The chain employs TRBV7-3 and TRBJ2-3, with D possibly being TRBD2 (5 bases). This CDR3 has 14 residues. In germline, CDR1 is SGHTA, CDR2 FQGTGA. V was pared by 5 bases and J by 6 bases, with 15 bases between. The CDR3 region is CASSPGIQGDTQYF. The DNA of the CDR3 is TGTGCCAGCAGCCCCGGGATCCAAGGGGATACGCAGTATTTT.

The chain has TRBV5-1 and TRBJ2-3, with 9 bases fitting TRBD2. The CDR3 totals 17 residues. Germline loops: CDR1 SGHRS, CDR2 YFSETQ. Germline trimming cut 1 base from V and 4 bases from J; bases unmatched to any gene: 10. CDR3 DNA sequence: TGCGCCAGCAGCTTGAGGGGGCGGGAGGGCCGCGCAGATACGCAGTATTTT. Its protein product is CASSLRGREGRADTQYF.

The CDR3 reads CASGRPPYEQYV. CDR3 DNA: TGTGCCAGTGGGCGGCCCCCCTACGAGCAGTACGTC. J is TRBJ2-7 and V is TRBV11-2; D is unclear. The CDR3 is 12 residues long. V shed 9 bases and J shed 2 bases, with 11 bases lying between them. Germline V gene data show CDR1 as SGHAT and CDR2 as FQNNGV.

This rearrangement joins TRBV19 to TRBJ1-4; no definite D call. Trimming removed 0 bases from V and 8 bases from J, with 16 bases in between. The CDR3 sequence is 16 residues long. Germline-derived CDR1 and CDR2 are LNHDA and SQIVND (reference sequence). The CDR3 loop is CASSIEMPGVKEKLFF. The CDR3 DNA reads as TGTGCCAGTAGTATAGAGATGCCCGGGGTAAAGGAAAAACTGTTTTTT. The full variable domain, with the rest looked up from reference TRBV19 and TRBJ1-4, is DGGITQSPKYLFRKEGQNVTLSCEQNLNHDAMYWYRQDPGQGLRLIYYSQIVNDFQKGDIAEGYSVSREKKESFPLTVTSAQKNPTAFYLCASSIEMPGVKEKLFFGSGTQLSVL.

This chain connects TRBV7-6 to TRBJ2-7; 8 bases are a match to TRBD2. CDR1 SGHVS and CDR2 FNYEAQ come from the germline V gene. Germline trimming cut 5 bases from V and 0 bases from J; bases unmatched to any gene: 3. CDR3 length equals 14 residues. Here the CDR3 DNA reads TGTGCCAGCAGCCGTAGCGGGGACTCCTACGAGCAGTACTTC. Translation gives CASSRSGDSYEQYF.

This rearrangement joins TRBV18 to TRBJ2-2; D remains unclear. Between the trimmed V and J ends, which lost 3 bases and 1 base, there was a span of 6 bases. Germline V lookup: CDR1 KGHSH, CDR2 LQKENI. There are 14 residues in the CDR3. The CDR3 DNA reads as TGTGCCAGCTCACCTCTTGAGAACACCGGGGAGCTGTTTTTT. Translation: CASSPLENTGELFF.

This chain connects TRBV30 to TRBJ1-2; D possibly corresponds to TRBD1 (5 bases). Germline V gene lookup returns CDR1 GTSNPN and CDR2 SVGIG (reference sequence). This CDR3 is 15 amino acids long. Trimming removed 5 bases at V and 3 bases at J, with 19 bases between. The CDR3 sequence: CAWLGLRGRDYGYTF. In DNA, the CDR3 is TGTGCCTGGTTGGGTTTACGTGGCAGGGACTATGGCTACACCTTC.

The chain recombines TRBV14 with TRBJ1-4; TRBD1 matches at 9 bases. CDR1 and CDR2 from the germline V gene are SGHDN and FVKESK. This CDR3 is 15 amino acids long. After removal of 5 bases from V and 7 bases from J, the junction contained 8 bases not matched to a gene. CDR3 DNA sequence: TGTGCCAGCAGCTTCTACAGGGGGCGCGGTGAAAAACTGTTTTTT. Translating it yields CASSFYRGRGEKLFF.

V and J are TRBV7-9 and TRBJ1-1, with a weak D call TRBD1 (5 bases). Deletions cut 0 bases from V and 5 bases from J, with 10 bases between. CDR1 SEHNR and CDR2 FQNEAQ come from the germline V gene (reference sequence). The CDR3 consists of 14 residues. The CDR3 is CASSLAMGGTEAFF. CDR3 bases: TGTGCCAGCAGCTTAGCGATGGGGGGGACTGAAGCTTTCTTT.

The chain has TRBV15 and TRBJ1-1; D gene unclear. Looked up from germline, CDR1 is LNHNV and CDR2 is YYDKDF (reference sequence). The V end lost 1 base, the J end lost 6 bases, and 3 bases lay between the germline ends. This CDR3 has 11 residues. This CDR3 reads CATSRGPEAFF. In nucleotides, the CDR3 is TGTGCCACCAGCAGAGGCCCTGAAGCTTTCTTT.